This TCR beta chain was profiled in a study of blood T cell repertoires in COVID-19. Using immunoSEQ multiplex PCR, the repertoire was profiled, and TCRdb retains in-frame clones only, with some absent. The table shows some 130,000 clones, with about four fifths occurring only once. This CDR3 region has 14 residues. The V end lost 0 bases, the J end lost 4 bases, and 9 bases lay between the germline ends. The germline CDR1 and CDR2 sequences are LNHNV and YYDKDF (reference sequence). V usage is TRBV15 and J usage is TRBJ1-2; D is unresolved. This clonotype was obtained from a woman aged 30 to 39 who had recovered from COVID-19. Sequenced sample: peripheral blood. The CDR3 DNA is TGTGCCACCAGCAGAGATAGAACTACCTATGGCTACACCTTC. Translation: CATSRDRTTYGYTF.